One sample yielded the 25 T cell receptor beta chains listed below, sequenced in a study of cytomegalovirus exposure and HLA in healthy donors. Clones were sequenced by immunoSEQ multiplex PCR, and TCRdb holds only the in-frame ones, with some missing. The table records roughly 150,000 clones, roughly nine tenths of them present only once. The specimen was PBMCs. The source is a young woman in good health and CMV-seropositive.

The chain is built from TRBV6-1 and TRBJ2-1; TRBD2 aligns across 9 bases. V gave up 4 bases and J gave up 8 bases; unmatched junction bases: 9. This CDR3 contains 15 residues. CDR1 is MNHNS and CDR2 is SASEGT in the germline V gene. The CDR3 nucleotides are TGTGCCAGCAGTGTGACTAGCGGCATTGTGGATGAGCAGTTCTTC. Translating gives CASSVTSGIVDEQFF.

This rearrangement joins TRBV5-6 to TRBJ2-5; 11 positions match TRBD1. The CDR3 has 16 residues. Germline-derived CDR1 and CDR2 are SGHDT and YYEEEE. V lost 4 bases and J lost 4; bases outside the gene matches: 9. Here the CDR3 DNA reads TGTGCCAGCAGCCCAAGGACAGGGGGCGCGTCAGAGACCCAGTACTTC. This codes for CASSPRTGGASETQYF.

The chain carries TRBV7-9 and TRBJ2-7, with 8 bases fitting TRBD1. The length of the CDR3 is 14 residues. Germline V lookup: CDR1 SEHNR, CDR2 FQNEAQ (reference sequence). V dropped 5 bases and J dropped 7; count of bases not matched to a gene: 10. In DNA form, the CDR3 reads TGTGCCAGCAGCCCCGGGACAGGCACTTGGGAGCAGTACTTC. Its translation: CASSPGTGTWEQYF.

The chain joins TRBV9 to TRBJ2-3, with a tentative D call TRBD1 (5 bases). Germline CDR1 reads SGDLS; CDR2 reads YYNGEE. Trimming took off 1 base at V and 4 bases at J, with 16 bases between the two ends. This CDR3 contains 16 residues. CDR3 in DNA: TGTGCCAGCAGCGTAAGTTCGTCAAGGGGCCCAGATACGCAGTATTTT. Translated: CASSVSSSRGPDTQYF.

Here the CDR3 DNA reads TGTGCCAGCAGTGAAGGGGGACTAGCGGCCTCAGTGGAGACCCAGTACTTC. Protein: CASSEGGLAASVETQYF. The gene calls are TRBV6-1 and TRBJ2-5, with 11 bases matching TRBD2. V lost 1 base, J lost 5 bases, and 9 bases stayed unmatched. Germline V lookup: CDR1 MNHNS, CDR2 SASEGT. The CDR3 runs to 17 residues.

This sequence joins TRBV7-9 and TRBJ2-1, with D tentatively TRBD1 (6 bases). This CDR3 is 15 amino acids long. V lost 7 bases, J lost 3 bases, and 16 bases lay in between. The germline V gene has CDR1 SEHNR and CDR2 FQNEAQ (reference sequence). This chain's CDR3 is CASTLSTGFYNEQFF. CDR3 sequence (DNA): TGTGCCAGCACCCTATCTACAGGGTTCTACAATGAGCAGTTCTTC.

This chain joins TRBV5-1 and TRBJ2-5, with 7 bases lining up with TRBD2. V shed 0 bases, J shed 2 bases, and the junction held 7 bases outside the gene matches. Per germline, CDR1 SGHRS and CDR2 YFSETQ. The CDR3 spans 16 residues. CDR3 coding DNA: TGCGCCAGCAGCTTGGAGGCGGGAGTTAGGCAAGAGACCCAGTACTTC. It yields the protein CASSLEAGVRQETQYF.

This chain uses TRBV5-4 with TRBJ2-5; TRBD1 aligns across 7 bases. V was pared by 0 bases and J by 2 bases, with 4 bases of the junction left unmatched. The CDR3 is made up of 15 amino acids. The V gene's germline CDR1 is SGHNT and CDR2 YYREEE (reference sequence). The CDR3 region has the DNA TGTGCCAGCAGCTTGGATAGGGGGCGTCAAGAGACCCAGTACTTC. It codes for CASSLDRGRQETQYF.

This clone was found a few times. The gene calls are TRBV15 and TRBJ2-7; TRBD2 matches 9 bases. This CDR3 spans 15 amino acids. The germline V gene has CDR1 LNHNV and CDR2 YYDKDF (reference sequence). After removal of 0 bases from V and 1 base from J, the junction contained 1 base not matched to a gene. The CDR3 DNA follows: TGTGCCACCAGCAGAGAGCGGGAGGGTTCCTACGAGCAGTACTTC. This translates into CATSREREGSYEQYF. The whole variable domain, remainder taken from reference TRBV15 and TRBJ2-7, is DAMVIQNPRYQVTQFGKPVTLSCSQTLNHNVMYWYQQKSSQAPKLLFHYYDKDFNNEADTPDNFQSRRPNTSFCFLDIRSPGLGDTAMYLCATSREREGSYEQYFGPGTRLTVT.

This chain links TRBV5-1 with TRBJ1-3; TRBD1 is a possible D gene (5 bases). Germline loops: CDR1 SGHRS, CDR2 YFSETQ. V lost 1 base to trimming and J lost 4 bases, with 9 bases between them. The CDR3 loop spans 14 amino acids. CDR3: CASSLRQGGNTIYF. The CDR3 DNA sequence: TGCGCCAGCAGCTTGCGCCAGGGAGGAAACACCATATATTTT.

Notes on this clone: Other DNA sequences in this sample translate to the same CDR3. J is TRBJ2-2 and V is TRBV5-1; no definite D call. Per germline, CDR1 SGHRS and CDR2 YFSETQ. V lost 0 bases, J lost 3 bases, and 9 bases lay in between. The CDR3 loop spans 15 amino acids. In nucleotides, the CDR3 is TGCGCCAGCAGCTTGGAACGACGGGACACCGGGGAGCTGTTTTTT. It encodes CASSLERRDTGELFF.

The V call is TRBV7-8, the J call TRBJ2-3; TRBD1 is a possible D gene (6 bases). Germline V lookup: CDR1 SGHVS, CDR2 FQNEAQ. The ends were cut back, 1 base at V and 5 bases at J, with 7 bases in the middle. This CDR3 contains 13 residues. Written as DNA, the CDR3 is TGTGCCAGCAGCTTAGACAGGGAAGATACGCAGTATTTT. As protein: CASSLDREDTQYF.

The CDR3 reads CASSQSSQGWRHEQYF. In DNA form, the CDR3 reads TGCGCCAGCAGTCAATCCTCGCAGGGGTGGAGGCACGAGCAGTACTTC. This chain connects TRBV23-1 to TRBJ2-7, with D tentatively TRBD1 (6 bases). TRBV23-1 falls under the ORF class, with uncertain function. The CDR3 has 16 amino acids. The germline V and J ends were trimmed by 0 bases and 5 bases, with 17 bases remaining between them.

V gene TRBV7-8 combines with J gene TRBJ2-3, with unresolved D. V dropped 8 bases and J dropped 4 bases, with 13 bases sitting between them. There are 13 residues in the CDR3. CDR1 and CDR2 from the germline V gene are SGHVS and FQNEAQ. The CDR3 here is CASAFRSADTQYF. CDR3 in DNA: TGTGCCAGCGCCTTTCGGAGTGCAGATACGCAGTATTTT.

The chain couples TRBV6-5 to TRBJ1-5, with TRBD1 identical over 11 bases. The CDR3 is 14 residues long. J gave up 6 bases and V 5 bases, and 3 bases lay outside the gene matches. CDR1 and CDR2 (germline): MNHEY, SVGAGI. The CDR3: CASSRTGGGQPQHF. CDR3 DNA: TGTGCCAGCAGTCGGACAGGGGGCGGTCAGCCCCAGCATTTT.

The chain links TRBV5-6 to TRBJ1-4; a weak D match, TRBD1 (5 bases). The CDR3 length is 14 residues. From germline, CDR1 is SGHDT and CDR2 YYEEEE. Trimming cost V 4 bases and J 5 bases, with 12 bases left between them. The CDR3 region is CASSRQLYNEKLFF. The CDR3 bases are TGTGCCAGCAGCCGACAGCTCTACAATGAAAAACTGTTTTTT.

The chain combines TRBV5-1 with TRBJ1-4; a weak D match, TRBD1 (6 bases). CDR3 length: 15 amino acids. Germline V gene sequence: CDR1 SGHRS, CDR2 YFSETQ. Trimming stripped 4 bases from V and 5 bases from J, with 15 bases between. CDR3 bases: TGCGCCAGCAGCCCTAGACAGGATCAAAATGAAAAACTGTTTTTT. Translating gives CASSPRQDQNEKLFF.

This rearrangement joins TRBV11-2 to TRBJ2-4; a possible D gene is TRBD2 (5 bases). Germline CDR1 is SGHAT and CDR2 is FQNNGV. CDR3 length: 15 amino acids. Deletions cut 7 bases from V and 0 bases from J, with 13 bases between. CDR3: CASTNLATAKNIQYF. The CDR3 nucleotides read TGTGCCAGCACCAATTTAGCGACAGCCAAAAACATTCAGTACTTC. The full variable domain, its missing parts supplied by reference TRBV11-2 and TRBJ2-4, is EAGVAQSPRYKIIEKRQSVAFWCNPISGHATLYWYQQILGQGPKLLIQFQNNGVVDDSQLPKDRFSAERLKGVDSTLKIQPAKLEDSAVYLCASTNLATAKNIQYFGAGTRLSVL.

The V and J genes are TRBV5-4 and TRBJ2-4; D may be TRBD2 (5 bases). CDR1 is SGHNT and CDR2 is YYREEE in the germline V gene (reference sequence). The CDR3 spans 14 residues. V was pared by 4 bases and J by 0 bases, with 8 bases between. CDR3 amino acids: CASSQGLAKNIQYF. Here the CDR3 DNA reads TGTGCCAGCAGCCAAGGACTAGCCAAAAACATTCAGTACTTC.

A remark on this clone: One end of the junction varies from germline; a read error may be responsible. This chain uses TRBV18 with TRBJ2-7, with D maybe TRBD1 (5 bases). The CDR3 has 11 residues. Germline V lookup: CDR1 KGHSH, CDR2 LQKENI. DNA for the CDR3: TGCGTGCGCAGGGAACCCTACGAGCAGTACTTC. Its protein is CVRREPYEQYF.

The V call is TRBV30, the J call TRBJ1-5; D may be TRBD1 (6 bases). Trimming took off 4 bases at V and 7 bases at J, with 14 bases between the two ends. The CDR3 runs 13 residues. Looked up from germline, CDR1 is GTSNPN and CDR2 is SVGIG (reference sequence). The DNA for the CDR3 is TGTGCCTGGAAACAGGGTAGCGACCAGCCCCAGCATTTT. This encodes CAWKQGSDQPQHF.

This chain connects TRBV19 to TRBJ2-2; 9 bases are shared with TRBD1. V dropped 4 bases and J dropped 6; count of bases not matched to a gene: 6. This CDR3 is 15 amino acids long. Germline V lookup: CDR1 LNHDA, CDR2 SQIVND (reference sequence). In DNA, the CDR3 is TGTGCCAGTAGTACCGGGGACAGGGTCCCCGGGGAGCTGTTTTTT. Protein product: CASSTGDRVPGELFF.

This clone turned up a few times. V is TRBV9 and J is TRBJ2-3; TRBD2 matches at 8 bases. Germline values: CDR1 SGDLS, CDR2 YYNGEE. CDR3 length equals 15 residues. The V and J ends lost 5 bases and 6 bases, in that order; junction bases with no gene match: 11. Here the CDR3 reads CASSWRGAIADTQYF. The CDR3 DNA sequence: TGTGCCAGCAGTTGGCGGGGGGCGATCGCCGATACGCAGTATTTT.

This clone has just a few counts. CDR3 protein: CASSPVADTEAFF. The CDR3 DNA sequence: TGTGCCAGCTCCCCGGTGGCGGACACTGAAGCTTTCTTT. The rearrangement joins TRBV18 to TRBJ1-1; D call uncertain. There are 13 residues in the CDR3. Trimming left V 6 bases short and J 3 bases short, with 11 bases between. Germline V gene sequence: CDR1 KGHSH, CDR2 LQKENI.

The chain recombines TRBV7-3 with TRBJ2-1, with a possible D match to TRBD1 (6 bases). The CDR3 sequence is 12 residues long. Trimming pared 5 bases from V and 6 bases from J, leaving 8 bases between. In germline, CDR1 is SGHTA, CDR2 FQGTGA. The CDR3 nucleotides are TGTGCCAGCAGCCAGGGGATCAATGAGCAGTTCTTC. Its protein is CASSQGINEQFF.